The 18 T cell receptor beta chains below were found in one sample sequenced in a study of OX40 agonist ivuxolimab in advanced cancers. Library generation was performed with the immunoSEQ multiplex PCR assay. TCRdb limited this immuneACCESS table to in-frame rearrangements with V and J called. A share of clones is missing; checked studies link under half to unresolved V genes, and the rest is unexplained. In this sample the table shows tens of thousands of clones, 65% to 90% of which occur a single time. Jointly, the top ten make up 45% to 60% of the sample. Material: CD4+ or CD8+ T cells sorted from blood, obtained in a trial of the OX40 agonist ivuxolimab. These receptors were obtained from an adult with an advanced solid tumor such as melanoma, head and neck, liver or kidney cancer.

The chain employs TRBV27 and TRBJ2-1; unclear D gene. This CDR3 has 11 amino acids. Between the trimmed V and J ends, which lost 3 bases and 8 bases, there was a span of 5 bases. Per germline, CDR1 MNHEY and CDR2 SMNVEV (reference sequence). As DNA, the CDR3 is TGTGCCAGCAGTTTGGGCCATGAGCAGTTCTTC. Translating it yields CASSLGHEQFF.

This rearrangement joins TRBV5-8 to TRBJ2-3; perhaps D is TRBD1 or TRBD2 (5 bases each). The V gene's germline CDR1 is SGHTS and CDR2 YDEGEE. The CDR3 runs to 11 residues. The V and J ends lost 2 bases and 15 bases respectively, with 13 bases between them. The CDR3 region has the DNA TGTGCCAGCAGCTTATTGAGGGACCCTTATTTT. This encodes CASSLLRDPYF.

For the CDR3, the DNA is TGTGCCAGCAGACCTACGGGCGGGGGGCTCTCCTACGAGCAGTACTTC. Translating it yields CASRPTGGGLSYEQYF. The chain has TRBV28 and TRBJ2-7; 8 nucleotides agree with TRBD2. With 6 bases clipped from V and 0 bases from J, the junction kept 10 bases outside the gene matches. Germline V CDR1 and CDR2: MDHEN, SYDVKM. The CDR3 runs 16 residues.

This clone was detected a few times. The rearrangement uses TRBV5-4 and TRBJ2-1; tentatively, D is TRBD1 (6 bases). In germline, CDR1 is SGHNT, CDR2 YYREEE (reference sequence). Deletions cut 4 bases from V and 5 bases from J, with 13 bases between. The CDR3 covers 14 residues. The CDR3 reads CASSNFHRDNEQFF. CDR3 coding DNA: TGTGCCAGCAGCAACTTTCACAGGGACAATGAGCAGTTCTTC.

The chain carries TRBV7-9 and TRBJ2-1; TRBD1 matches at 8 bases. From germline, CDR1 is SEHNR and CDR2 FQNEAQ (reference sequence). J was trimmed by 6 bases and V by 6 bases; bases with no gene match: 7. The CDR3 loop spans 14 amino acids. The CDR3 bases are TGTGCCAGCAGGGCCGGGACAGGAATCAATGAGCAGTTCTTC. The encoded protein is CASRAGTGINEQFF.

This chain joins TRBV4-3 and TRBJ2-3; perhaps D is TRBD1 or TRBD2 (5 bases each). Trimming took off 1 base at V and 2 bases at J, with 10 bases between the two ends. The CDR3 length is 15 residues. Germline CDR1 is LGHNA and CDR2 is YSLEER. CDR3 protein: CASSQVWGITDTQYF. CDR3 DNA sequence: TGCGCCAGCAGCCAAGTTTGGGGGATCACAGATACGCAGTATTTT.

This clone counts as medium-sized. The chain employs TRBV7-9 and TRBJ2-7, with TRBD1 as a possible D gene (6 bases). The V and J ends lost 5 bases and 6 bases respectively, with 17 bases between them. The CDR3 has 14 residues. Germline V gene data show CDR1 as SEHNR and CDR2 as FQNEAQ (reference sequence). DNA for the CDR3: TGTGCCAGCAGCCCCCCGGATGGGGGCCGCGAGCAGTACTTC. Protein: CASSPPDGGREQYF.

The V call is TRBV10-1, the J call TRBJ2-5, with 7 bases matching TRBD1. Germline CDR1 and CDR2: WNHNN and SYGVQD (reference sequence). CDR3 length: 15 residues. V shed 2 bases, J shed 0 bases, and the junction held 3 bases outside the gene matches. The CDR3 here is CASSEPGTDQETQYF. For the CDR3, the DNA is TGCGCCAGCAGTGAGCCTGGGACAGACCAAGAGACCCAGTACTTC.

This sequence joins TRBV30 and TRBJ1-5; D gene ambiguous. Germline-derived CDR1 and CDR2 are GTSNPN and SVGIG (reference sequence). The CDR3 contains 15 residues. V was pared by 7 bases and J by 1 base, with 17 bases between. The DNA of the CDR3 is TGTGCCTCAAACGGGCCCACGGGAAGCAATCAGCCCCAGCATTTT. As protein: CASNGPTGSNQPQHF.

CDR3 region: CASSIGMTGLNTEAFF. In nucleotides, the CDR3 is TGTGCCAGTAGTATAGGGATGACAGGACTTAACACTGAAGCTTTCTTT. V gene TRBV19 combines with J gene TRBJ1-1; TRBD1 is a possible D gene (6 bases). The length of the CDR3 is 16 residues. Trimming pared 1 base from V and 2 bases from J, leaving 14 bases between. Germline V gene data show CDR1 as LNHDA and CDR2 as SQIVND (reference sequence).

The V and J genes are TRBV11-1 and TRBJ2-7, with D perhaps assigned TRBD1 or TRBD2 (5 bases each). The CDR3 loop spans 15 amino acids. V shed 5 bases and J shed 0 bases, with 14 bases lying between them. Germline V gene lookup returns CDR1 SGHAT and CDR2 FQDESV (reference sequence). The CDR3: CASSRGVTGSYEQYF. Here the CDR3 DNA reads TGTGCCAGCAGCCGAGGGGTTACCGGCTCCTACGAGCAGTACTTC.

V is TRBV5-6 and J is TRBJ2-5; D is unclear. The V end was cut by 4 bases, the J end by 5 bases, with 15 bases between. Germline V gene data show CDR1 as SGHDT and CDR2 as YYEEEE. The CDR3 is made up of 14 amino acids. The DNA for the CDR3 is TGTGCCAGCAGCGACCCCCTCCGGGTTGAGACCCAGTACTTC. Translation: CASSDPLRVETQYF.

The rearrangement joins TRBV27 to TRBJ1-1; no clear D gene. The CDR3 is 13 amino acids. With 2 bases removed from V and 2 bases from J, the gap between germline ends came to 6 bases. Germline V CDR1 and CDR2: MNHEY, SMNVEV (reference sequence). The CDR3, as DNA: TGTGCCAGCAGTTTACTATCTAACACTGAAGCTTTCTTT. Protein product: CASSLLSNTEAFF.

This sequence joins TRBV7-9 and TRBJ2-1; no definite D call. The ends were cut back, 4 bases at V and 6 bases at J, with 10 bases in the middle. This CDR3 contains 13 residues. Germline V CDR1 and CDR2: SEHNR, FQNEAQ (reference sequence). The CDR3 loop is CASSSPLGNEQFF. CDR3 DNA sequence: TGTGCCAGCAGCTCGCCTCTCGGCAATGAGCAGTTCTTC.

V gene TRBV27 combines with J gene TRBJ1-2; TRBD1 matches at 9 bases. CDR3 size: 14 residues. V shed 4 bases, J shed 4 bases, and the junction held 4 bases outside the gene matches. The V gene's germline CDR1 is MNHEY and CDR2 SMNVEV (reference sequence). CDR3 DNA: TGTGCCAGCAGTTCCCAGACAGGGGGCTATGGCTACACCTTC. This sequence encodes CASSSQTGGYGYTF.

The chain joins TRBV11-2 to TRBJ1-2; 9 bases map to TRBD1. CDR1 is SGHAT, CDR2 FQNNGV, per germline. The CDR3 has 16 residues. V dropped 3 bases and J dropped 8; count of bases not matched to a gene: 13. The CDR3 region has the DNA TGTGCCAGCAGCTTTAGTAGTCGGGACAGGGTGTGGGGCTACACCTTC. It codes for CASSFSSRDRVWGYTF.

The rearrangement joins TRBV9 to TRBJ2-7; no clear D. Germline CDR1 and CDR2: SGDLS and YYNGEE. CDR3 length: 15 amino acids. V was trimmed by 0 bases and J by 2 bases, leaving 12 bases between them. In nucleotides, the CDR3 is TGTGCCAGCAGCGTAGGGGCCGAATCCCCCTACGAGCAGTACTTC. Translated: CASSVGAESPYEQYF.

This sequence joins TRBV6-6 and TRBJ2-7; 8 bases are shared with TRBD1. Trimming took 6 bases from V and 1 from J; bases not matched to a gene: 5. CDR1 MNHNY and CDR2 SVGAGI come from the germline V gene (reference sequence). The CDR3 length is 14 residues. The CDR3 DNA reads as TGTGCCAGCAGCATCCAGGGGGCATCCTACGAGCAGTACTTC. It encodes CASSIQGASYEQYF.